These 17 T cell receptor beta chains share one sample of origin, sequenced in a study of T-cell reconstitution after alpha-beta-depleted transplantation in children. The TCRbeta library was prepared with unique molecular identifiers. Each CDR3 protein is one row after TCRdb ran MiXCR on the PCR reads. The repertoire includes about 3,900 distinct CDR3 sequences, 24% of them detected once, and 58% sits in the top ten. The sequencing used PBMCs, mostly from graft donor cells, collected 60 days after TCRalphabeta/CD19-depleted stem cell transplant. These receptors were collected from a boy under two years old who had a stem cell transplant for acute myeloid leukemia, so the T cells may come from the graft donor.

The chain links TRBV6-2 or TRBV6-3 to TRBJ2-3; TRBD1 matches 8 bases. CDR3 length equals 14 residues. V lost 6 bases, J lost 7 bases, and 9 bases stayed unmatched. Germline assignment: CDR1 MNHEY and CDR2 SVGEGT. This CDR3 reads CASRNQGARYTQYF. Here the CDR3 DNA reads TGTGCCAGCAGGAACCAGGGGGCCCGATATACGCAGTATTTT.

V and J are TRBV30 and TRBJ2-7; D is ambiguous. The germline V gene has CDR1 GTSNPN and CDR2 SVGIG (reference sequence). The V end was cut by 3 bases, the J end by 0 bases, with 6 bases between. The CDR3 totals 12 residues. CDR3 sequence: CAWRANSYEQYF. CDR3 DNA: TGTGCCTGGAGGGCCAACTCCTACGAGCAGTACTTC.

This clonotype has at least ten counts. The chain joins TRBV7-2 to TRBJ1-1, with D uncertain. CDR3 size: 13 residues. Germline V CDR1 and CDR2: SGHTA, FQGNSA. The ends were cut back, 2 bases at V and 1 base at J, with 5 bases in the middle. The DNA for the CDR3 is TGTGCCAGCAGCTTAACGGAGAACACTGAAGCTTTCTTT. This sequence encodes CASSLTENTEAFF.

This clonotype was seen many times. The chain recombines TRBV29-1 with TRBJ2-5; D gene ambiguous. The CDR3 runs 12 residues. Germline V gene data show CDR1 as SQVTM and CDR2 as ANQGSEA. V was cut by 2 bases and J by 3 bases, with 7 bases left in between. The CDR3 DNA reads TGCAGCGTTGAACCCGGCGAAGAGACCCAGTACTTC. Encoded protein: CSVEPGEETQYF.

This clonotype is medium-sized in the sample. The V call is TRBV3-1, the J call TRBJ2-1; 11 bases line up with TRBD2. V was pared by 6 bases and J by 4 bases, with 5 bases of the junction left unmatched. This CDR3 spans 15 amino acids. CDR1 and CDR2 (germline): LGHDT, YNNKEL (reference sequence). This CDR3 is CASSSLAGGYNEQFF. Here the CDR3 DNA reads TGTGCCAGCAGTTCCCTAGCGGGGGGATACAATGAGCAGTTCTTC.

This clonotype has a count of ten or more. V usage is TRBV7-9 and J usage is TRBJ2-3; 9 bases agree with TRBD1. CDR1 is SEHNR, CDR2 FQNEAQ, per germline (reference sequence). The trim removed 2 bases at V and 3 bases at J, leaving 3 bases unmatched. The length of the CDR3 is 15 residues. Here the CDR3 DNA reads TGTGCCAGCAGCTTAACAGGGGGCGAAACAGATACGCAGTATTTT. Its protein is CASSLTGGETDTQYF.

In its sample, this clonotype is medium-sized. The chain recombines TRBV7-9 with TRBJ2-7, with 7 bases lining up with TRBD1. With V trimmed by 4 bases and J by 6 bases, 9 bases remained unmatched. Germline values: CDR1 SEHNR, CDR2 FQNEAQ (reference sequence). The CDR3 has 14 amino acids. CDR3 region: CASSSPDRVGEQYV. The DNA of the CDR3 is TGTGCCAGCAGCTCCCCCGACAGGGTGGGCGAGCAGTACGTC.

This clonotype was recorded many times. The chain has TRBV5-1 and TRBJ2-5; possibly TRBD1 for D (5 bases). V lost 6 bases, J lost 4 bases, and 19 bases lay in between. Germline V lookup: CDR1 SGHRS, CDR2 YFSETQ. This CDR3 has 15 residues. CDR3 nucleotides: TGCGCCAGCATAAAGTCAGGGCAGTTCGGAGAGACCCAGTACTTC. Protein product: CASIKSGQFGETQYF.

This clonotype was counted ten times or more. This chain links TRBV28 with TRBJ1-2; TRBD1 aligns across 8 bases. Germline CDR1 and CDR2: MDHEN and SYDVKM. With V trimmed by 6 bases and J by 4 bases, 16 bases remained unmatched. The CDR3 consists of 17 residues. The chain's CDR3 is CASRSPAGGGNGYGYTF. For the CDR3, the DNA is TGTGCCAGCAGGTCCCCGGCAGGGGGCGGAAACGGCTATGGCTACACCTTC.

Judged by abundance, this clonotype is hyperexpanded. This chain links TRBV4-1 with TRBJ1-5, with D perhaps TRBD1 (5 bases). The CDR3 totals 18 residues. With 0 bases removed from V and 1 base from J, the gap between germline ends came to 16 bases. Germline V gene data show CDR1 as MGHRA and CDR2 as YSYEKL. For the CDR3, the DNA is TGCGCCAGCAGCCAAGAGGGAGGAGGGGCAGAAAGCAATCAGCCCCAGCATTTT. Protein: CASSQEGGGAESNQPQHF.

At least ten counts were recorded for this clonotype. The V and J genes are TRBV12-3 or TRBV12-4 and TRBJ2-3; D possibly corresponds to TRBD2 (7 bases). The CDR3 extends over 15 amino acids. The V gene lost 3 bases and the J gene lost 3 bases, with 13 bases spanning the gap. CDR3 nucleotides: TGTGCCAGCAGTTTTCAGAAGGGGGGGACAGATACGCAGTATTTT. Its protein is CASSFQKGGTDTQYF.

At least ten counts were recorded for this clonotype. The chain couples TRBV28 to TRBJ2-7, with a possible D match to TRBD1 (5 bases). This CDR3 spans 13 amino acids. The germline V gene has CDR1 MDHEN and CDR2 SYDVKM. Trimming took off 4 bases at V and 4 bases at J, with 11 bases between the two ends. CDR3 sequence (DNA): TGTGCCAGCAGTTCGACAGCTCCGTACGAGCAGTACGTC. Amino acid sequence: CASSSTAPYEQYV.

This clonotype was seen at least ten times. The genes are TRBV24-1 and TRBJ2-2, with TRBD1 as a possible D gene (6 bases). The CDR3 consists of 24 residues. Per the germline V gene, CDR1 is KGHDR and CDR2 is SFDVKD. V was shortened by 1 base and J by 0 bases, with 32 bases between the two germline ends. In nucleotides, the CDR3 is TGTGCCACCAGTGATTTTAACTCCTCACCACCAGACAAGGGCCGGGACACGAACACCGGGGAGCTGTTTTTT. This sequence encodes CATSDFNSSPPDKGRDTNTGELFF.

This clonotype was observed at least ten times. This chain connects TRBV6-5 to TRBJ1-3; D is ambiguous. V was clipped by 6 bases and J by 0 bases, with 12 bases between them. The CDR3 has 15 residues. Germline V gene data show CDR1 as MNHEY and CDR2 as SVGAGI. The CDR3 loop reads CASRRILNSGNTIYF. The CDR3 nucleotides are TGTGCCAGCAGGCGAATTTTGAACTCTGGAAACACCATATATTTT.

This clonotype was seen ten or more times. The chain uses TRBV7-9 and TRBJ2-1, with D perhaps matching TRBD1 or TRBD2 (5 bases each). Trimming removed 5 bases from V and 7 bases from J, with 18 bases in between. There are 15 residues in the CDR3. The V gene's germline CDR1 is SEHNR and CDR2 FQNEAQ (reference sequence). DNA of the CDR3: TGTGCCAGCAGCCCCTATTCCGGGACCGGGAATGAGCAGTTCTTC. It codes for CASSPYSGTGNEQFF.

This clonotype occurred a few times. The gene calls are TRBV4-3 and TRBJ2-5, with TRBD2 identical over 11 bases. Germline V gene data show CDR1 as LGHNA and CDR2 as YSLEER. The ends lost 4 bases at V and 4 bases at J; junction bases unmatched: 14. CDR3 size: 18 residues. The CDR3 DNA follows: TGCGCCAGCAGCCCTTCTCCCTATAGCGGGGGGGCCGGAGAGACCCAGTACTTC. Translation gives CASSPSPYSGGAGETQYF.

This clonotype is classed as medium-sized (0.01 to 0.1%). The chain has TRBV7-2 and TRBJ2-2; D unresolved. V was clipped by 2 bases and J by 0 bases, with 1 base between them. Germline CDR1 SGHTA, CDR2 FQGNSA. The CDR3 contains 13 residues. CDR3 protein: CASSLPNTGELFF. CDR3 DNA: TGTGCCAGCAGCTTACCGAACACCGGGGAGCTGTTTTTT.